The next 30 T cell receptor beta chains were all read from a single sample in a study of T cells in Graves' hyperthyroidism and ophthalmopathy. Amplified TCR beta CDR3 regions came from RNA transcripts. First-round RT-PCR of the TCR CDR3 relied on the HTBI primer set. From the multiplex PCR reads, TCRdb called clonotypes with MiXCR, one entry per CDR3 protein. This table holds fewer than 350,000 distinct CDR3 sequences, around a fifth found once. Sample: blood. These receptor sequences come from a woman aged 45-60 years with Graves' hyperthyroidism.

This clonotype was seen ten or more times. The genes are TRBV18 and TRBJ1-1; D is perhaps TRBD1 (6 bases). The CDR3 length is 15 residues. V gave up 3 bases and J gave up 0 bases, with 11 bases separating them. Germline CDR1 reads KGHSH; CDR2 reads LQKENI. The CDR3: CASSPRQDMNTEAFF. In nucleotides, the CDR3 is TGTGCCAGCTCACCGCGACAGGATATGAACACTGAAGCTTTCTTT.

This clonotype was seen a handful of times. A much more abundant neighbour one base away suggests this may be a read error. This chain joins TRBV2 and TRBJ1-5; the match to TRBD1 covers 10 bases. There are 14 residues in the CDR3. Germline assignment: CDR1 SNHLY and CDR2 FYNNEI. For the CDR3, the DNA is TGTGTCAGCAAAAGGACAGGGGGAAATCAGCCCCAGCATTTT. Amino acid sequence: CVSKRTGGNQPQHF. Full variable domain (missing parts from reference TRBV2 and TRBJ1-5): EPEVTQTPSHQVTQMGQEVILRCVPISNHLYFYWYRQILGQKVEFLVSFYNNEISEKSEIFDDQFSVERPDGSNFTLKIRSTKLEDSAMYFCVSKRTGGNQPQHFGDGTRLSIL.

This clonotype was detected only a few times. V is TRBV20-1 and J is TRBJ2-2; D ambiguous. CDR1 and CDR2 from the germline V gene are DFQATT and SNEGSKA (reference sequence). The ends were cut back, 4 bases at V and 2 bases at J, with 5 bases in the middle. This CDR3 comprises 12 residues. As DNA, the CDR3 is TGCAGTGCTATAAAAAACACCGGGGAGCTGTTTTTT. Protein product: CSAIKNTGELFF.

This clonotype was observed at least ten times. The chain is built from TRBV3-1 and TRBJ1-2, with no clear D. Trimming shortened V by 3 bases and J by 1 base, and 18 bases separated the two germline ends. The length of the CDR3 is 17 residues. Germline CDR1 LGHDT, CDR2 YNNKEL (reference sequence). The CDR3 DNA follows: TGTGCCAGCAGCCACGCCCTTAGTACGAAACTTAACTATGGCTACACCTTC. Translation: CASSHALSTKLNYGYTF.

This clonotype was counted many times. This chain uses TRBV30 with TRBJ2-7; 9 bases fit TRBD1. This CDR3 has 13 amino acids. V dropped 2 bases and J dropped 6; count of bases not matched to a gene: 5. Germline values: CDR1 GTSNPN, CDR2 SVGIG (reference sequence). The CDR3 loop reads CAWSYRGPVEQYF. In DNA, the CDR3 is TGTGCCTGGAGTTACAGGGGGCCGGTCGAGCAGTACTTC. Using reference TRBV30 and TRBJ2-7 for the parts outside the CDR3, the full variable domain is SQTIHQWPATLVQPVGSPLSLECTVEGTSNPNLYWYRQAAGRGLQLLFYSVGIGQISSEVPQNLSASRPQDRQFILSSKKLLLSDSGFYLCAWSYRGPVEQYFGPGTRLTVT.

The J gene is TRBJ1-5, the V gene TRBV2; D possibly corresponds to TRBD1 (5 bases). Trimming took 7 bases from V and 3 from J, leaving 16 bases between them. This CDR3 is 15 amino acids long. Germline lookup yields CDR1 SNHLY and CDR2 FYNNEI. CDR3 bases: TGTGCCAGCAAGATGCAGGGTGGGTCCAATCAGCCCCAGCATTTT. Amino acid sequence: CASKMQGGSNQPQHF. Based on the CDR3 plus reference TRBV2 and TRBJ1-5, the full variable domain is EPEVTQTPSHQVTQMGQEVILRCVPISNHLYFYWYRQILGQKVEFLVSFYNNEISEKSEIFDDQFSVERPDGSNFTLKIRSTKLEDSAMYFCASKMQGGSNQPQHFGDGTRLSIL.

At least ten counts were recorded for this clonotype. The chain is built from TRBV3-1 and TRBJ2-1, with D maybe TRBD2 (6 bases). The germline gives CDR1 LGHDT, CDR2 YNNKEL (reference sequence). The CDR3 loop spans 17 amino acids. V dropped 1 base and J dropped 1 base, with 14 bases sitting between them. CDR3 nucleotides: TGTGCCAGCAGCCAAGGGGCCGGGAGCCCTTCCTACAATGAGCAGTTCTTC. This gives the protein CASSQGAGSPSYNEQFF.

This chain links TRBV20-1 with TRBJ2-3; 8 bases line up with TRBD2. The CDR3 covers 15 residues. V lost 5 bases, J lost 0 bases, and 7 bases stayed unmatched. CDR1 and CDR2 (germline): DFQATT, SNEGSKA (reference sequence). The CDR3 DNA sequence: TGCAGTGCTGGTCGGGGGGGACCTAGCACAGATACGCAGTATTTT. Its translation is CSAGRGGPSTDTQYF.

The chain is built from TRBV4-1 and TRBJ2-2, with D possibly called TRBD1 or TRBD2 (5 bases each). The germline CDR1 and CDR2 sequences are MGHRA and YSYEKL. V lost 8 bases to trimming and J lost 3 bases, with 16 bases between them. CDR3 length: 15 residues. In nucleotides, the CDR3 is TGCGCCAGCCGCCCCAGGGTGGGGGACACCGGGGAGCTGTTTTTT. It translates to CASRPRVGDTGELFF.

This clonotype was counted many times. This chain uses TRBV4-1 with TRBJ1-1, with D possibly matching TRBD1 (5 bases). CDR1 is MGHRA, CDR2 YSYEKL, per germline. The CDR3 consists of 12 residues. The V and J ends lost 1 base and 11 bases respectively, with 11 bases between them. The CDR3 bases are TGCGCCAGCAGCCAAGGCCGCGGGGGGGCTTTCTTT. This encodes CASSQGRGGAFF.

The chain links TRBV24-1 to TRBJ1-5; D gene uncertain. Per the germline V gene, CDR1 is KGHDR and CDR2 is SFDVKD. The germline V and J ends were trimmed by 3 bases and 0 bases, with 5 bases remaining between them. The CDR3 loop spans 14 amino acids. The CDR3 region is CATSDGFSNQPQHF. CDR3 nucleotide sequence: TGTGCCACCAGTGATGGTTTTAGCAATCAGCCCCAGCATTTT.

This clonotype was seen a few times. The CDR3 bases are TGTGCCAGCAGCCATCGAGCAACTAATGAAAAACTGTTTTTT. Translating gives CASSHRATNEKLFF. The chain links TRBV5-8 to TRBJ1-4; D gene ambiguous. CDR3 length: 14 amino acids. The germline CDR1 and CDR2 sequences are SGHTS and YDEGEE. Trimming cost V 4 bases and J 0 bases, with 7 bases left between them. The full variable domain, completed using reference TRBV5-8 and TRBJ1-4, is EAGVTQSPTHLIKTRGQQATLRCSPISGHTSVYWYQQALGLGLQFLLWYDEGEERNRGNFPPRFSGRQFPNYSSELNVNALELEDSALYLCASSHRATNEKLFFGSGTQLSVL.

This clonotype has only a few counts. The chain recombines TRBV10-3 with TRBJ2-2; the match to TRBD2 covers 12 bases. Unmatched junction bases numbered 3, after V lost 10 bases and J lost 0 bases. The CDR3 is made up of 15 amino acids. Germline CDR1 reads ENHRY; CDR2 reads SYGVKD. The DNA of the CDR3 is TGTGCCAGCCTAGCGGGGGGGTCGAACACCGGGGAGCTGTTTTTT. Amino acid sequence: CASLAGGSNTGELFF.

This clonotype was observed a few times. V is TRBV6-6 and J is TRBJ2-3; possibly TRBD1 or TRBD2 for D (5 bases each). This CDR3 has 15 residues. Germline CDR1 and CDR2: MNHNY and SVGAGI (reference sequence). Trimming took off 0 bases at V and 13 bases at J, with 20 bases between the two ends. The CDR3, as DNA: TGTGCCAGCAGTTACTCGAGTACGGGACCTACATACGAGTATTTT. Its protein is CASSYSSTGPTYEYF.

The rearrangement joins TRBV20-1 to TRBJ2-5; D not certain. This CDR3 is built from 11 residues. The V gene's germline CDR1 is DFQATT and CDR2 SNEGSKA (reference sequence). The CDR3 sequence: CSHGGQETQYF. The DNA for the CDR3 is TGCAGCCATGGCGGTCAAGAGACCCAGTACTTC.

The chain employs TRBV7-2 and TRBJ2-5, with 8 bases lining up with TRBD2. Germline values: CDR1 SGHTA, CDR2 FQGNSA. The CDR3 covers 15 residues. V lost 1 base and J lost 4; bases outside the gene matches: 5. CDR3 nucleotide sequence: TGTGCCAGCAGCTTAGGACCAACTAGCGGAGAGACCCAGTACTTC. Translating it yields CASSLGPTSGETQYF.

This clonotype has at least ten counts. The chain employs TRBV7-9 and TRBJ1-2; 8 nucleotides agree with TRBD1. The junction had 7 bases not matched to a gene; V was cut back by 5 bases and J by 2 bases. This CDR3 is built from 15 residues. Germline CDR1 is SEHNR and CDR2 is FQNEAQ (reference sequence). CDR3 sequence (DNA): TGTGCCAGCAGCCCTCACGGACAGGGAAACTATGGCTACACCTTC. Protein: CASSPHGQGNYGYTF.

This clonotype was recorded once. V gene TRBV3-1 combines with J gene TRBJ2-2; 10 nucleotides line up with TRBD1. This CDR3 comprises 14 residues. After removal of 9 bases from V and 5 bases from J, the junction contained 6 bases not matched to a gene. Germline CDR1 and CDR2: LGHDT and YNNKEL (reference sequence). The DNA of the CDR3 is TGTGCCAGTCTGGGGACAGGGGAAACCGGGGAGCTGTTTTTT. Translation gives CASLGTGETGELFF.

In this sample, this clonotype turned up many times. This chain joins TRBV9 and TRBJ2-3, with 7 nucleotides matching TRBD2. The V gene end was trimmed by 4 bases and the J gene end by 1 base; junction bases not matched to a gene: 3. CDR1 and CDR2 from the germline V gene are SGDLS and YYNGEE. CDR3 length: 14 amino acids. The CDR3 is CASSPGGGTDTQYF. Written as DNA, the CDR3 is TGTGCCAGCAGCCCGGGGGGTGGCACAGATACGCAGTATTTT.

This clonotype was detected many times. This chain joins TRBV5-1 and TRBJ2-7; D is unclear. CDR1 is SGHRS and CDR2 is YFSETQ in the germline V gene. V was shortened by 0 bases and J by 4 bases, with 17 bases between the two germline ends. This CDR3 region has 16 residues. The chain's CDR3 is CASSLAGMKSTYEQYF. CDR3 sequence (DNA): TGCGCCAGCAGCTTGGCCGGCATGAAAAGCACTTACGAGCAGTACTTC.

In its sample, this clonotype was seen a few times. The J gene is TRBJ1-2, the V gene TRBV3-1, with D possibly TRBD1 on 5 matching bases. The germline V gene encodes CDR1 LGHDT and CDR2 YNNKEL (reference sequence). Trimming stripped 2 bases from V and 3 bases from J, with 13 bases between. The CDR3 has 15 amino acids. CDR3 region: CASSQRPQGDYGYTF. The DNA for the CDR3 is TGTGCCAGCAGCCAACGCCCCCAGGGCGACTATGGCTACACCTTC.

This clonotype has a handful of counts. The V call is TRBV20-1, the J call TRBJ2-7; 8 bases align to TRBD2. The CDR3 consists of 15 residues. Germline loops: CDR1 DFQATT, CDR2 SNEGSKA (reference sequence). After removal of 6 bases from V and 4 bases from J, the junction contained 14 bases not matched to a gene. Here the CDR3 reads CSATSGGIPSYEQYF. CDR3 DNA: TGCAGTGCAACTAGCGGCGGGATTCCCTCATACGAGCAGTACTTC.

This clonotype was observed a handful of times. The chain uses TRBV18 and TRBJ2-3, with 11 bases that match TRBD2. CDR3 length equals 16 residues. The germline V gene has CDR1 KGHSH and CDR2 LQKENI. Losses at the gene ends were 2 bases for V and 5 bases for J; bases not matched to a gene: 6. The CDR3: CASSPILAGAQDTQYF. The CDR3, as DNA: TGTGCCAGCTCACCAATACTAGCGGGAGCCCAAGATACGCAGTATTTT.

The chain is built from TRBV7-2 and TRBJ2-7; no clear D. There are 13 residues in the CDR3. V lost 4 bases and J 3 bases, leaving 10 bases between the germline ends. Germline lookup yields CDR1 SGHTA and CDR2 FQGNSA. CDR3 sequence: CASSYMLGYEQYF. The CDR3 bases are TGTGCCAGCAGCTACATGCTAGGCTACGAGCAGTACTTC.

This clonotype was seen a single time. The chain has TRBV20-1 and TRBJ2-3, with 7 bases that match TRBD2. From germline, CDR1 is DFQATT and CDR2 SNEGSKA (reference sequence). V shed 6 bases, J shed 5 bases, and the junction held 8 bases outside the gene matches. The CDR3 has 13 amino acids. In DNA form, the CDR3 reads TGCAGTGCGGGGGGGGGGGGGGTAGATACGCAGTATTTT. Its protein product is CSAGGGGVDTQYF.

This clonotype was recorded many times. This chain connects TRBV7-9 to TRBJ2-2, with TRBD1 matching 7 bases. Trimming at V came to 0 bases and at J to 3 bases, leaving 4 bases not matched to a gene. This CDR3 has 16 amino acids. CDR1 SEHNR and CDR2 FQNEAQ come from the germline V gene (reference sequence). The CDR3 DNA reads TGTGCCAGCAGCTTAGCGACAGGGCTCGACACCGGGGAGCTGTTTTTT. Protein: CASSLATGLDTGELFF.

This clonotype was detected many times. This sequence joins TRBV12-3 or TRBV12-4 and TRBJ2-1; unclear D gene. Trimming cost V 1 base and J 3 bases, with 10 bases left between them. The CDR3 has 15 residues. CDR3 loop: CASSLGLSSYNEQFF. CDR3 in DNA: TGTGCCAGCAGTTTAGGCCTGTCCAGCTACAATGAGCAGTTCTTC.

This clonotype was seen ten or more times. The chain is built from TRBV20-1 and TRBJ2-7; 10 bases map to TRBD1. CDR1 DFQATT and CDR2 SNEGSKA come from the germline V gene (reference sequence). CDR3 length equals 13 residues. The CDR3 DNA reads TGCAGGGCCGGGACAGGGGACTCCTACGAGCAGTACTTC. It specifies CRAGTGDSYEQYF.

This clonotype was seen ten or more times. The chain recombines TRBV6-1 with TRBJ2-3, with D perhaps matching TRBD1 (5 bases). The CDR3 sequence is 14 residues long. CDR1 is MNHNS, CDR2 SASEGT, per germline. Trimming cost V 7 bases and J 0 bases, with 11 bases left between them. The CDR3 DNA is TGTGCCAGCAAACAGGTTTCTAGCACAGATACGCAGTATTTT. It codes for CASKQVSSTDTQYF.

This clonotype was seen a handful of times. The rearrangement joins TRBV3-1 to TRBJ2-2, with 7 bases fitting TRBD2. The CDR3 totals 14 residues. The V gene's germline CDR1 is LGHDT and CDR2 YNNKEL (reference sequence). The junction had 3 bases not matched to a gene; V was cut back by 1 base and J by 7 bases. For the CDR3, the DNA is TGTGCCAGCAGCCAAGGCCTAGCGGACGGGGAGCTGTTTTTT. It is translated as CASSQGLADGELFF. Based on the CDR3 plus reference TRBV3-1 and TRBJ2-2, the full variable domain is DTAVSQTPKYLVTQMGNDKSIKCEQNLGHDTMYWYKQDSKKFLKIMFSYNNKELIINETVPNRFSPKSPDKAHLNLHINSLELGDSAVYFCASSQGLADGELFFGEGSRLTVL.